A single sample is the source of the 26 T cell receptor beta chains below, sequenced in a study of OX40 agonist ivuxolimab in advanced cancers. TCRdb's table, derived via immunoSEQ multiplex PCR, lists solely in-frame clones and lacks some. In the table there are fewer than 75,000 clones, about 88% of which are singletons. This sample comprised CD4+ or CD8+ T cells sorted from blood, obtained in a trial of the OX40 agonist ivuxolimab. These receptor sequences come from an adult with an advanced solid tumor such as melanoma, head and neck, liver or kidney cancer.

This sequence joins TRBV28 and TRBJ2-5, with D perhaps TRBD2 (5 bases). CDR1 MDHEN and CDR2 SYDVKM come from the germline V gene. The CDR3 loop spans 13 amino acids. V dropped 7 bases and J dropped 5 bases, with 14 bases sitting between them. The CDR3 loop reads CASTPDSRETQYF. CDR3 coding DNA: TGTGCCAGCACCCCGGACTCGCGGGAGACCCAGTACTTC. Based on the CDR3 plus reference TRBV28 and TRBJ2-5, the full variable domain is DVKVTQSSRYLVKRTGEKVFLECVQDMDHENMFWYRQDPGLGLRLIYFSYDVKMKEKGDIPEGYSVSREKKERFSLILESASTNQTSMYLCASTPDSRETQYFGPGTRLLVL.

The chain has TRBV28 and TRBJ2-2, with TRBD2 identical over 13 bases. The CDR3 is made up of 15 amino acids. Trimming at V came to 5 bases and at J to 6 bases, leaving 3 bases not matched to a gene. Germline CDR1 reads MDHEN; CDR2 reads SYDVKM. CDR3 residues: CASSTSGRAPGELFF. CDR3 nucleotides: TGTGCCAGCAGTACTAGCGGGAGGGCCCCCGGGGAGCTGTTTTTT. Full variable domain (missing parts from reference TRBV28 and TRBJ2-2): DVKVTQSSRYLVKRTGEKVFLECVQDMDHENMFWYRQDPGLGLRLIYFSYDVKMKEKGDIPEGYSVSREKKERFSLILESASTNQTSMYLCASSTSGRAPGELFFGEGSRLTVL.

The chain carries TRBV9 and TRBJ2-1; a weak D match, TRBD2 (6 bases). The V and J ends lost 4 bases and 6 bases respectively, with 11 bases between them. Germline assignment: CDR1 SGDLS and CDR2 YYNGEE. This CDR3 is built from 13 residues. The CDR3 loop reads CASSFSGRNEQFF. CDR3 DNA: TGTGCCAGCAGCTTCAGCGGGCGCAATGAGCAGTTCTTC.

In its sample, this clone was seen a few times. This sequence joins TRBV5-5 and TRBJ1-5; D is unresolved. The CDR3 length is 15 residues. CDR1 and CDR2 (germline): SGHKS, YYEKEE (reference sequence). Trimming cost V 2 bases and J 3 bases, with 12 bases left between them. The CDR3 sequence is CASSFHPGANQPQHF. For the CDR3, the DNA is TGTGCCAGCAGCTTCCACCCAGGCGCCAATCAGCCCCAGCATTTT.

V usage is TRBV7-9 and J usage is TRBJ1-3; no clear D gene. From germline, CDR1 is SEHNR and CDR2 FQNEAQ (reference sequence). The CDR3 length is 17 residues. V dropped 1 base and J dropped 0 bases, with 13 bases sitting between them. The CDR3 spells CASSLGVESSSGNTIYF. The CDR3 DNA sequence: TGTGCCAGCAGCTTAGGGGTGGAATCGAGCTCTGGAAACACCATATATTTT.

This clone was recorded once. The chain links TRBV5-6 to TRBJ1-5; D gene uncertain. The ends were cut back, 0 bases at V and 4 bases at J, with 14 bases in the middle. The CDR3 consists of 16 residues. Germline V CDR1 and CDR2: SGHDT, YYEEEE. DNA for the CDR3: TGTGCCAGCAGCTTGGCCGGTTCGAGGGTAAATCAGCCCCAGCATTTT. As protein: CASSLAGSRVNQPQHF.

This chain uses TRBV5-4 with TRBJ2-5, with D perhaps TRBD2 (6 bases). Germline loops: CDR1 SGHNT, CDR2 YYREEE (reference sequence). Trimming took off 0 bases at V and 5 bases at J, with 11 bases between the two ends. This CDR3 has 14 residues. This CDR3 is CASSLAGTRETQYF. CDR3 bases: TGTGCCAGCAGCTTGGCCGGGACTCGGGAGACCCAGTACTTC. The complete variable domain, with remaining parts taken from reference TRBV5-4 and TRBJ2-5, reads ETGVTQSPTHLIKTRGQQVTLRCSSQSGHNTVSWYQQALGQGPQFIFQYYREEENGRGNFPPRFSGLQFPNYSSELNVNALELDDSALYLCASSLAGTRETQYFGPGTRLLVL.

The genes are TRBV23-1 and TRBJ2-5; 7 nucleotides agree with TRBD1. TRBV23-1 qualifies as an ORF whose function is uncertain. CDR3 length equals 13 residues. The V gene end was trimmed by 3 bases and the J gene end by 4 bases; junction bases not matched to a gene: 2. CDR3: CASSHDRVETQYF. Here the CDR3 DNA reads TGCGCCAGCAGTCACGACAGGGTAGAGACCCAGTACTTC.

The chain employs TRBV5-4 and TRBJ1-3; D perhaps matches TRBD1 (6 bases). Germline lookup yields CDR1 SGHNT and CDR2 YYREEE (reference sequence). The length of the CDR3 is 15 residues. Trimming pared 4 bases from V and 3 bases from J, leaving 14 bases between. CDR3 sequence: CASSRGGLYGNTIYF. The CDR3 DNA follows: TGTGCCAGCAGCCGGGGGGGGCTTTATGGAAACACCATATATTTT.

This sequence joins TRBV6-1 and TRBJ2-5; D perhaps matches TRBD2 (6 bases). CDR1 is MNHNS and CDR2 is SASEGT in the germline V gene. The CDR3 is made up of 15 amino acids. The V gene lost 3 bases and the J gene lost 2 bases, with 13 bases spanning the gap. CDR3 DNA: TGTGCCAGCAGTGACCGAGCGGGTCAACAAGAGACCCAGTACTTC. Residues: CASSDRAGQQETQYF.

The chain couples TRBV7-9 to TRBJ1-1; D possibly corresponds to TRBD1 (5 bases). This CDR3 is 13 amino acids long. Germline V gives CDR1 SEHNR, CDR2 FQNEAQ (reference sequence). Trimming left V 4 bases short and J 2 bases short, with 8 bases between. CDR3: CASSWDHNTEAFF. CDR3 DNA sequence: TGTGCCAGCAGCTGGGACCATAACACTGAAGCTTTCTTT.

This chain joins TRBV7-9 and TRBJ2-7, with D perhaps TRBD2 (6 bases). Between the trimmed V and J ends, which lost 1 base and 7 bases, there was a span of 14 bases. This CDR3 contains 14 residues. Per germline, CDR1 SEHNR and CDR2 FQNEAQ (reference sequence). CDR3: CASSLGGLAWEQYF. The CDR3 DNA reads as TGTGCCAGCAGCTTAGGTGGGCTAGCGTGGGAGCAGTACTTC. Together with reference TRBV7-9 and TRBJ2-7, the CDR3 gives the full variable domain: DTGVSQNPRHKITKRGQNVTFRCDPISEHNRLYWYRQTLGQGPEFLTYFQNEAQLEKSRLLSDRFSAERPKGSFSTLEIQRTEQGDSAMYLCASSLGGLAWEQYFGPGTRLTVT.

This clone was counted a single time. The rearrangement uses TRBV5-4 and TRBJ2-5, with TRBD2 identical over 7 bases. J gave up 2 bases and V 0 bases, and 1 base lay outside the gene matches. The germline gives CDR1 SGHNT, CDR2 YYREEE (reference sequence). The CDR3 loop spans 14 amino acids. This chain's CDR3 is CASSLGREQETQYF. CDR3 DNA sequence: TGTGCCAGCAGCTTGGGGCGGGAGCAAGAGACCCAGTACTTC.

The rearrangement joins TRBV15 to TRBJ2-1; maybe TRBD2 (5 bases). Germline-derived CDR1 and CDR2 are LNHNV and YYDKDF (reference sequence). The CDR3 loop spans 15 amino acids. The germline V and J ends were trimmed by 0 bases and 0 bases, with 6 bases remaining between them. Here the CDR3 DNA reads TGTGCCACCAGCAGAGACGCGGGCTCCTACAATGAGCAGTTCTTC. Its translation: CATSRDAGSYNEQFF.

The V and J genes are TRBV28 and TRBJ2-5; a possible D gene is TRBD2 (5 bases). The V end lost 7 bases, the J end lost 7 bases, and 10 bases lay between the germline ends. CDR1 and CDR2 (germline): MDHEN, SYDVKM. CDR3 size: 11 residues. The CDR3 sequence is CASTQGRTQYF. CDR3 DNA sequence: TGTGCCAGCACCCAAGGGAGGACCCAGTACTTC. Full variable domain (remainder filled in from reference TRBV28 and TRBJ2-5): DVKVTQSSRYLVKRTGEKVFLECVQDMDHENMFWYRQDPGLGLRLIYFSYDVKMKEKGDIPEGYSVSREKKERFSLILESASTNQTSMYLCASTQGRTQYFGPGTRLLVL.

The chain recombines TRBV7-6 with TRBJ1-3; D is perhaps TRBD1 (5 bases). The CDR3 spans 12 residues. Trimming pared 4 bases from V and 9 bases from J, leaving 10 bases between. Per germline, CDR1 SGHVS and CDR2 FNYEAQ. The CDR3 is CASSSPGLTIYF. The CDR3 DNA sequence: TGTGCCAGCAGCTCCCCGGGACTCACCATATATTTT.

The chain recombines TRBV19 with TRBJ2-6, with D maybe TRBD2 (5 bases). The CDR3 is 17 residues long. Germline CDR1 and CDR2: LNHDA and SQIVND (reference sequence). V lost 11 bases to trimming and J lost 0 bases, with 20 bases between them. The DNA for the CDR3 is TGTGCCTGCACGAGGGCTCGGGGAAACTCTGGGGCCAACGTCCTGACTTTC. Its translation is CACTRARGNSGANVLTF.

The chain uses TRBV5-4 and TRBJ2-7; 8 nucleotides match TRBD1. Germline lookup yields CDR1 SGHNT and CDR2 YYREEE (reference sequence). V dropped 3 bases and J dropped 5; count of bases not matched to a gene: 7. CDR3 length: 14 amino acids. The CDR3: CASSSGQGRHEQYF. The CDR3 nucleotides are TGTGCCAGCAGCTCCGGACAGGGTCGGCACGAGCAGTACTTC.

This chain uses TRBV28 with TRBJ1-2, with 8 bases matching TRBD1. CDR3 length: 16 amino acids. Germline CDR1 MDHEN, CDR2 SYDVKM. Trimming removed 5 bases from V and 7 bases from J; junction bases left unmatched: 15. CDR3 protein: CASSPTTGARWSGYTF. The CDR3, as DNA: TGTGCCAGCAGTCCCACGACAGGGGCGAGGTGGAGTGGCTACACCTTC.

The chain is built from TRBV27 and TRBJ2-1, with D hard to call. V lost 7 bases and J lost 9, with 10 bases in between. The CDR3 consists of 11 residues. Germline CDR1 is MNHEY and CDR2 is SMNVEV (reference sequence). CDR3 protein: CASTLGGEQFF. The CDR3 DNA reads as TGTGCCAGCACCCTAGGCGGTGAGCAGTTCTTC.

V gene TRBV18 combines with J gene TRBJ2-2; D remains unclear. This CDR3 contains 13 residues. Germline V gene sequence: CDR1 KGHSH, CDR2 LQKENI. The germline V and J ends were trimmed by 6 bases and 4 bases, with 9 bases remaining between them. CDR3 amino acids: CASSLPSTGELFF. Written as DNA, the CDR3 is TGTGCCAGCTCGCTCCCTAGCACCGGGGAGCTGTTTTTT.

The chain couples TRBV19 to TRBJ1-5, with TRBD1 as a possible D gene (5 bases). The CDR3 consists of 13 residues. Trimming removed 2 bases at V and 8 bases at J, with 10 bases between. CDR1 is LNHDA and CDR2 is SQIVND in the germline V gene (reference sequence). The CDR3 DNA reads TGTGCCAGTAGTATACAGGGTCGTGAGCCCCAGCATTTT. Translated: CASSIQGREPQHF.

The chain is built from TRBV19 and TRBJ1-1; possibly TRBD1 for D (5 bases). Trimming shortened V by 7 bases and J by 5 bases, and 17 bases separated the two germline ends. Germline CDR1 LNHDA, CDR2 SQIVND (reference sequence). The CDR3 is 14 amino acids. The DNA for the CDR3 is TGTGCCAGTACCACCTCGGGGCATGGAACTGAAGCTTTCTTT. Translation gives CASTTSGHGTEAFF.

About this clone: This sample also contains other DNA sequences that code for the same CDR3. This chain joins TRBV5-4 and TRBJ2-5; D gene uncertain. This CDR3 has 14 residues. Germline V gene data show CDR1 as SGHNT and CDR2 as YYREEE (reference sequence). Trimming took off 0 bases at V and 1 base at J, with 7 bases between the two ends. The CDR3 region has the DNA TGTGCCAGCAGCTTGGCCGGAGTCCAAGAGACCCAGTACTTC. It encodes CASSLAGVQETQYF.

Worth noting for this clone: At one end the junction does not follow the germline gene, possibly because of a read error. The chain is built from TRBV7-7 and TRBJ2-2; D is possibly TRBD1 or TRBD2 (6 bases each). CDR3 length: 15 residues. The germline V gene encodes CDR1 SSHAT and CDR2 FNYEAQ (reference sequence). The CDR3 DNA reads as TGTGCTAGCAGCTTAAGGGGGGTTGACACCGGGGAGCTGTTTTTT. Amino acid sequence: CASSLRGVDTGELFF.

The chain couples TRBV6-1 to TRBJ2-2, with 14 bases that match TRBD2. J lost 7 bases, V lost 9 bases, and 7 bases had no gene match. Germline V gives CDR1 MNHNS, CDR2 SASEGT. This CDR3 has 15 residues. DNA of the CDR3: TGTGCCAGGGGACTAGCGGGAGATAGGGTCGGGGAGCTGTTTTTT. It is translated as CARGLAGDRVGELFF.